This TCR beta chain was recovered during a study of T cells in Graves' hyperthyroidism and ophthalmopathy. This clonotype was seen at least ten times. Amplification of TCR beta CDR3 regions was performed using RNA transcripts as template. HTBI primers drove first-round RT-PCR of the TCR CDR3. TCRdb analysed the multiplex PCR reads with MiXCR anew, one entry per CDR3 protein. The table has approximately 610,000 distinct CDR3 sequences, about 15% seen once. Disease lasting under 3 months, a NOSPECS grade of at least 4, and a Clinical Activity Score of at least 3 were features of the ophthalmopathy patients. PBMCs came from 9 to 10 ml fresh peripheral blood. Germline CDR1 reads MNHEY; CDR2 reads SMNVEV (reference sequence). CDR3 length: 18 residues. V lost 4 bases to trimming and J lost 0 bases; unmatched junction nucleotides: 8.

The chain couples TRBV27 to TRBJ2-5; TRBD2 agrees at 13 bases. The receptor was isolated from a woman aged 40 to 49 with Graves' ophthalmopathy. The sample consisted of blood. The CDR3 loop reads CASSSSGLAGPYQETQYF. CDR3 DNA: TGTGCCAGCAGTTCCTCGGGACTAGCGGGACCCTACCAAGAGACCCAGTACTTC.